One and the same sample provided the 8 T cell receptor beta chains below, sequenced in a study of T-cell reconstitution after alpha-beta-depleted transplantation in children. Molecular barcoding with unique molecular identifiers was used for the TCRbeta library. TCRdb reanalysed the PCR reads using MiXCR and keeps one entry per CDR3 protein. The sample contains 100,000 to 120,000 distinct CDR3 sequences, 5.5% to 7% of which appear only once. Sequences were derived from PBMCs, mostly from graft donor cells, sampled 360 days after TCRalphabeta/CD19-depleted stem cell transplant. These receptors were taken from a male patient between 2 and 10 years old who had a stem cell transplant for acute lymphoblastic leukemia, so the T cells may come from the graft donor.

This clonotype has more than one count but fewer than ten. The chain links TRBV6-2 or TRBV6-3 to TRBJ2-7; D uncertain. V lost 0 bases to trimming and J lost 0 bases, with 9 bases between them. In germline, CDR1 is MNHEY, CDR2 SVGEGT. CDR3 size: 15 residues. The CDR3 reads CASSYSPVFSYEQYF. The CDR3 bases are TGTGCCAGCAGTTACTCCCCGGTATTCTCCTACGAGCAGTACTTC.

The chain has TRBV4-1 and TRBJ2-5; 9 nucleotides line up with TRBD1. Germline CDR1 MGHRA, CDR2 YSYEKL. The CDR3 covers 17 residues. V lost 5 bases and J lost 1; bases outside the gene matches: 11. The CDR3: CASSFPGTGRPQETQYF. The CDR3 DNA is TGCGCCAGCAGCTTTCCCGGGACAGGGAGGCCCCAAGAGACCCAGTACTTC.

This clonotype occurred many times. The gene calls are TRBV27 and TRBJ1-2; D remains unclear. The CDR3 runs 16 residues. The V end was cut by 4 bases, the J end by 4 bases, with 19 bases between. Germline V gene lookup returns CDR1 MNHEY and CDR2 SMNVEV (reference sequence). The CDR3 sequence: CASSSSPRRGGYGYTF. In nucleotides, the CDR3 is TGTGCCAGCAGTTCCTCCCCCAGACGCGGCGGCTATGGCTACACCTTC.

A remark on this clonotype: A much bigger clone sits one base away, suggesting this may be a read error. This chain's CDR3 is CDSSFYGAYEQYF. The CDR3 bases are TGTGACAGCAGTTTCTACGGAGCCTACGAGCAGTACTTC. The chain carries TRBV12-3 or TRBV12-4 and TRBJ2-7; D unclear. CDR3 size: 13 residues.

This clonotype was picked up many times. The rearrangement uses TRBV7-2 and TRBJ2-3; 11 bases are shared with TRBD2. Germline V gene data show CDR1 as SGHTA and CDR2 as FQGNSA. CDR3 length: 15 residues. The trim removed 4 bases at V and 3 bases at J, leaving 3 bases unmatched. CDR3 sequence: CASSSTSGVTDTQYF. In DNA form, the CDR3 reads TGTGCCAGCAGCTCGACTAGCGGGGTTACAGATACGCAGTATTTT.

The V call is TRBV24-1, the J call TRBJ2-7; TRBD1 aligns across 8 bases. The CDR3 is made up of 13 amino acids. Unmatched junction bases numbered 1, after V lost 0 bases and J lost 7 bases. The germline V gene has CDR1 KGHDR and CDR2 SFDVKD. CDR3 sequence (DNA): TGTGCCACCAGTGATTTGCGGACAGGGGAGCAGTACTTC. Protein: CATSDLRTGEQYF.

This clonotype was seen more than once but under ten times. The chain is built from TRBV11-1 and TRBJ2-5; the D gene is possibly TRBD2 (5 bases). Per the germline V gene, CDR1 is SGHAT and CDR2 is FQDESV (reference sequence). The CDR3 length is 13 residues. V lost 5 bases, J lost 7 bases, and 14 bases lay in between. In nucleotides, the CDR3 is TGTGCCAGCAGCCCCCCCTCAGCGGTGACCCAGTACTTC. This translates into CASSPPSAVTQYF.

The rearrangement uses TRBV6-2 or TRBV6-3 and TRBJ2-7, with 8 bases matching TRBD2. Per germline, CDR1 MNHEY and CDR2 SVGEGT. J lost 2 bases, V lost 11 bases, and 11 bases had no gene match. The CDR3 runs to 14 residues. The CDR3 nucleotides read TGTGCCGCGACCCGGACAGCGGGGGCCTACGAGCAGTACTTC. Protein sequence: CAATRTAGAYEQYF.